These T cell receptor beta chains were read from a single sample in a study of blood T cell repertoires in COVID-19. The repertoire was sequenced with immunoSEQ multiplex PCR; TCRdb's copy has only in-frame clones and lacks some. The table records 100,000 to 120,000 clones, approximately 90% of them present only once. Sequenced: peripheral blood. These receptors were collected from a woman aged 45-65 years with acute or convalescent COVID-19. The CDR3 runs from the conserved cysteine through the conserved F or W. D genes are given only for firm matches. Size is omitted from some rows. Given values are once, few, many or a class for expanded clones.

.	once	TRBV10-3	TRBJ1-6	TGTGCCATCAAGAGGACTGCCAATTCACCCCTCCACTTT	CAIKRTANSPLHF
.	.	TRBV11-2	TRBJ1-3	TGTGCCAGCAGCACCCCGGGCTCTGGAAACACCATATATTTT	CASSTPGSGNTIYF
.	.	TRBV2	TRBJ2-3	TGTGCCAGCAGTGAAGTATTAAGGACTAGCACAGATACGCAGTATTTT	CASSEVLRTSTDTQYF
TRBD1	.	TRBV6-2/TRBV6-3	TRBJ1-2	TGTGCCAGCAGCTCCGGGACAGGGAGGCGCTACACCTTC	CASSSGTGRRYTF
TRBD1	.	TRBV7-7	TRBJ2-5	TGTGCCAGCAGCTTATACCCTTTAAGTGGGACAGGGGCCTCGCAAGAGACCCAGTACTTC	CASSLYPLSGTGASQETQYF
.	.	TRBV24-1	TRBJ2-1	TGTGCCACCAGTGCCTTAGGGGGGGTTAGCTCCTACAATGAGCAGTTCTTC	CATSALGGVSSYNEQFF
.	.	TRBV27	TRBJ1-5	TGTGCCAGCAGCTCCATCGGGCAGGGTATGAGTCAGCCCCAGCATTTT	CASSSIGQGMSQPQHF
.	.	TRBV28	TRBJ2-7	TGTGCCAGCAGTAAGGGGGTTGGTGAGCAGTACTTC	CASSKGVGEQYF
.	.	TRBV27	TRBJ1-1	TGTGCCAGCAGTTTAAGGAGGTCCTCTACCCATTACACTGAAGCTTTCTTT	CASSLRRSSTHYTEAFF
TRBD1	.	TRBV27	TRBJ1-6	TGTGCCAGCAGTCCAGGACAGGGACTTTATAATTCACCCCTCCACTTT	CASSPGQGLYNSPLHF
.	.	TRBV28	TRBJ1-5	TGTGCCAGCAGTTTCATGAGGGACTCCTATAGCAATCAGCCCCAGCATTTT	CASSFMRDSYSNQPQHF
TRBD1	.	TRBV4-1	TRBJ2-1	TGCGCCAGCAGCCCGGGACAGGGGGCGGGTGAGCAGTTCTTC	CASSPGQGAGEQFF
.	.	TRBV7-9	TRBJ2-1	TGTGCCAGCAGCCCCTTAGCGAATAGCGGCAATGAGCAGTTCTTC	CASSPLANSGNEQFF
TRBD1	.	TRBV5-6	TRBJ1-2	TGTGCCAGCAGCTTGGGGACAGGGATGGGTGGCTACACCTTC	CASSLGTGMGGYTF
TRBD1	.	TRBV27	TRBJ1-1	TGTGCCAGCAGTTCGGGACAGGATGGTTGGGCTTTCTTT	CASSSGQDGWAFF
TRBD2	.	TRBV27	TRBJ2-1	TGTGCCAGCAGTTTATACGTAGCTAGCGGGAGTCGAAATGAGCAGTTCTTC	CASSLYVASGSRNEQFF
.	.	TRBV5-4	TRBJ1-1	TGTGCCAGCAGCTTTATGACACGACTGAACACTGAAGCTTTCTTT	CASSFMTRLNTEAFF